This TCR beta chain originates from a study of T cells in Graves' hyperthyroidism and ophthalmopathy (dated by TCRdb to 2018 to 2020). Background on the whole study: Peripheral blood samples were taken at initial diagnosis, before any treatment was given. After sampling, hyperthyroidism patients received methimazole starting at 30 mg daily, and ophthalmopathy patients received high-dose intravenous methylprednisolone. The study also compared thyroid tissue and blood T-cell repertoires from 5 to 7 Graves' hyperthyroidism patients. TCR Vbeta CDR3 sequencing of some 140 peripheral blood samples (43 ophthalmopathy, 75 to 80 hyperthyroidism and 17 progressor patients) is reported in the paper. The roughly 100 discovery patients were randomly divided into training and test sets at a 7:3 ratio. To identify TCR V-J signatures that set the groups apart, the researchers used a discovery cohort of 100 patients, made up of around 42 with Graves' ophthalmopathy and 57 with stable Graves' hyperthyroidism. Prospective prediction of ophthalmopathy was tested in an independent validation cohort of 18 to 20 hyperthyroidism patients and 15 to 17 patients who later progressed to ophthalmopathy. Findings and caveats that apply to the study as a whole: A model built on a 13 V-J signature distinguished ophthalmopathy from stable hyperthyroidism, reaching 85% to 90% sensitivity and about 81% specificity in cross-validation and 80%/75% in testing. In validation, the model predicted progression to ophthalmopathy with around 71% sensitivity and approximately 74% specificity, a median of roughly seven months before onset. Most expanded thyroid clonotypes (frequency above 0.001) were also found in blood, which suggests that blood repertoires may mirror thyroid immune responses. Sample size was not statistically predetermined, and blinding of investigators to group allocation was not performed.

Ophthalmopathy patients had moderately to severely active disease, Clinical Activity Score of at least 3, NOSPECS grade of at least 4, and duration under 3 months. Exclusion was applied to patients with uncontrolled infections, other autoimmune diseases, pregnancy or lactation. Diagnoses were based on clinical symptoms, serum thyroxine and TRAb, thyroid ultrasound and orbital computed tomography. Ficoll-Paque density gradient centrifugation was used to isolate PBMCs from approximately 10 ml of fresh peripheral blood. Total RNA was extracted using Trizol reagent, and RNA quality was assessed on an Agilent 2100 Bioanalyzer. CDR1 and CDR2, per the germline V gene, are MGHRA and YSYEKL. Counted from cysteine to phenylalanine, this CDR3 has 17 amino acids. CDR3 DNA only is kept here, 51 bases in frame from base 1. V loses 5 bases at its end and J loses 2 bases; junction bases beyond the gene matches: 14.

This clonotype showed up many times. This receptor's antigen is unknown. Base qualities were left out, and no much larger clone turns up one base away. Amplification of TCR beta CDR3 regions was carried out from RNA transcripts. A first-round RT-PCR of the TCR CDR3 used the HTBI primer set with the Qiagen OneStep RT-PCR kit. Libraries were constructed in a second round of multiplex PCR, after which size selection and purification were carried out. The libraries were sequenced on an Illumina HiSeq2000 using paired-end 100 bp reads. The published analysis was carried out like this. SOAPnuke was used to process the raw data, removing reads that contained adapters or uncalled bases, had a mean Phred below 15, or lacked an exact match to the constant primer or identifier. COPE v1.2.5 was used to merge the high-quality paired reads, and each unique nucleotide sequence was defined as a clonotype. Clonotypes were aligned to IMGT TRBV, TRBD and TRBJ reference segments using MiTCR v1.1. The analysis included only V-J combinations with a frequency above 0.0001, which together covered 99% to 99.2% of the repertoires. A TCS score was defined as the ratio of F50 (clonal expansion) to E x V (chaos), with BLOSUM62-based TCRdist applied between CDR3 peptides within each V-J. Welch's t-statistics and random forest reduced fewer than 550 V-J features to some 14, which were used in a naive Bayes classifier (R e1071). The public reads were run again by TCRdb, first through fastp at Q25 and then through MiXCR, and only productive beta chains were kept. Rows are combined by CDR3 protein, so each entry shows the most common genes and DNA. The V and J calls reflect TCRdb's pipeline rather than the authors' work. The sample table records under 400,000 distinct CDR3 sequences; 13% to 15% of these occur just once. Jointly, the top ten make up roughly a fifth of the sample.

Input material: blood. This TCR came from an older woman with Graves' ophthalmopathy. The chain was built from TRBV4-1 and TRBJ2-5, with TRBD2 matching 7 junction bases. The DNA reads TGCGCCAGCAGCTCCGGTTCGGGCGGGGGACGGCAAGAGACCCAGTACTTC. Translated, it reads CASSSGSGGGRQETQYF.